This entry is about one T cell receptor (beta chain). Its antigen is not identified. The sample belongs to a study of CD8+CD57+ T cells in acquired aplastic anemia. Broader study findings: It was found that fewer than 35 CD8+ CDR3 sequences were shared between patients and controls.

The use of genomic DNA as template underpinned the TCR beta VDJ and CDR3 profiling. TCRdb recomputed calls from the reads with MiXCR, one row per CDR3 protein. Among over 200,000 distinct CDR3 sequences, over 60% were seen once, and the ten largest hold 25% to 35%. Per the germline V gene, CDR1 is SNHLY and CDR2 is FYNNEI. V was clipped by 2 bases and J by 7 bases; unmatched bases: 8. The CDR3 sequence is 15 residues long. The chain recombines TRBV2 with TRBJ2-7; the match to TRBD2 covers 10 bases. The sample consisted of sorted CD4+, CD8+, or CD8+CD57+ T cells (not recorded which) from PBMCs. The TCR originated in a human donor in good health. The CDR3 here is CASSEFQREGQEQYF. CDR3 DNA sequence: TGTGCCAGCAGTGAATTCCAGCGGGAGGGCCAAGAGCAGTACTTC.